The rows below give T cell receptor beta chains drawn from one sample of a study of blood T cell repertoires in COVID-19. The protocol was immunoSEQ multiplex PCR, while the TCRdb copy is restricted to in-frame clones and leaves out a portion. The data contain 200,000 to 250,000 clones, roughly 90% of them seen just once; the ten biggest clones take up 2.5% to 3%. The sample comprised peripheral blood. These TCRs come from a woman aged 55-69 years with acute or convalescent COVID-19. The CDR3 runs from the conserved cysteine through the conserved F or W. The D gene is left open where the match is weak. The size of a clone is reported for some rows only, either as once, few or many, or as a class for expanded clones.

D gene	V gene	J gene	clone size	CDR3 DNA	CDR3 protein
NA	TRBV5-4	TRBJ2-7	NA	TGTGCCAGCAGCTACGAGTATAGCTCCTACGAGCAGTACTTC	CASSYEYSSYEQYF
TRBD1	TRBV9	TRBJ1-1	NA	TGTGCCAGCAGCGTAGTGGCAGGGGGGAACACTGAAGCTTTCTTT	CASSVVAGGNTEAFF
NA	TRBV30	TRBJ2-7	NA	TGTGCCGGATTAAAGGGGTACGAGCAGTACTTC	CAGLKGYEQYF
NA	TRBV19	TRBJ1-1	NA	TGTGCCAGTAGTAACCCCACCTGGGAGGTGGGAAAAGCTTTCTTT	CASSNPTWEVGKAFF
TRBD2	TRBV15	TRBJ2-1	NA	TGTGCCACCAGCAGAGGGGGGGGCTCCTACAATGAGCAGTTCTTC	CATSRGGGSYNEQFF
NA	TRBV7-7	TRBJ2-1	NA	TGTGCCAGCAGCTCAGGGCAGGGTGGAATCAATGAGCAGTTCTTC	CASSSGQGGINEQFF
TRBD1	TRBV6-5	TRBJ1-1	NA	TGTGCCAGCAGAATGGGGACAGGCCGGAATTCTGAAGCTTTCTTT	CASRMGTGRNSEAFF
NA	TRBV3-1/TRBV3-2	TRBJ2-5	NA	TGTGCCAGCAGCCCGGGATACGTGGATGGGCCCGAGACCCAGTACTTC	CASSPGYVDGPETQYF
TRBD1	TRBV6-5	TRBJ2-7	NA	TGTGCCAGCAGTTACTGGGGACAGGGTGGCTACGAGCAGTACTTC	CASSYWGQGGYEQYF
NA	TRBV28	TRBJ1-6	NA	TGTGCCAGCGGGGCCACGGTACCCTCCAATTCACCCCTCCACTTT	CASGATVPSNSPLHF
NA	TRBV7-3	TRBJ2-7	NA	TGTGCCAGCAGCTTAGGACACTTCTACGAGCAGTACTTC	CASSLGHFYEQYF
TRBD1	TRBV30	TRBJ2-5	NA	TGTGCCTGGAGTGTACGCTGGACAGGGGGAGAGACCCAGTACTTC	CAWSVRWTGGETQYF
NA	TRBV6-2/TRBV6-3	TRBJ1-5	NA	TGTGCCAGCAGCCCCGGGGGGCGACAGCCCCAGCATTTT	CASSPGGRQPQHF
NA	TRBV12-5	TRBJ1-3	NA	TGTGCTAGTGGTCCCGGGGACATCCTCAAGGGAAACACCATATATTTT	CASGPGDILKGNTIYF
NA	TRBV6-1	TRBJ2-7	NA	TGTGCCAGCAGTGAAGTCCCAGGGTCCTCCTACGAGCAGTACTTC	CASSEVPGSSYEQYF
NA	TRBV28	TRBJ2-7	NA	TGTGCCAGCACCACCCCCCGAGGCGGATATTCCTACGAGCAGTACTTC	CASTTPRGGYSYEQYF
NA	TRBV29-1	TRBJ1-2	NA	TGCAGCGTTGAAGGGGGGACACAGGGCTACACCTTC	CSVEGGTQGYTF
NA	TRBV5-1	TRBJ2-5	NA	TGCGCCAGCAGTTCTGGAAACAGAGAAGAGACCCAGTACTTC	CASSSGNREETQYF
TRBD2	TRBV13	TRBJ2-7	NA	TGTGCCAGCAGCTTAGGGGGCGGGAGAATCTACGAGCAGTACTTC	CASSLGGGRIYEQYF
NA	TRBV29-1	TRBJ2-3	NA	TGCAGCGTTGTTCGGGATACGCAGTATTTT	CSVVRDTQYF
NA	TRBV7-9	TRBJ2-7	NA	TGTGCCAGCAGCTCCGACGGCGGGTTTAGCTCCTACGAGCAGTACTTC	CASSSDGGFSSYEQYF
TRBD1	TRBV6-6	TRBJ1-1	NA	TGTGCCAGCAGTCGACGTCCCGGGACAGGGAACACTGAAGCTTTCTTT	CASSRRPGTGNTEAFF
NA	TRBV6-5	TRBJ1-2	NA	TGTGCCAGCAGCCCCAAGGGAGGGTACTATGGCTACACCTTC	CASSPKGGYYGYTF
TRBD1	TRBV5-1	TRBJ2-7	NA	TGCGCCAGCAGTTACACAGGGGGCGGCGACGAGCAGTACTTC	CASSYTGGGDEQYF
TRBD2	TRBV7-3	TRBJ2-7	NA	TGTGCCAGCAGCCCTCCGACTAGCGGGGGGGCACTAGTCTACGAGCAGTACTTC	CASSPPTSGGALVYEQYF
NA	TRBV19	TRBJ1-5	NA	TGTTCATCAGTAGAGGCAGGGTTTAATCAGCCCCAGCATTTT	CSSVEAGFNQPQHF
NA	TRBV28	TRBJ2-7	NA	TGTGCCAGCACCGGTTCAAGAGAGCAGTACTTC	CASTGSREQYF
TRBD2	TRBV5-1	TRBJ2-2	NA	TGCGCCAGCAGCCCCCGGACTAGCGCGAACACCGGGGAGCTGTTTTTT	CASSPRTSANTGELFF
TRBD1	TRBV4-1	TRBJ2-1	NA	TGCGCCAGCAGCCAAGTAGGTAGGGACAGGAGCTCCTACAATGAGCAGTTCTTC	CASSQVGRDRSSYNEQFF
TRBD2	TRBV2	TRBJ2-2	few	TGTGCCAGCAGTCGAGAGCGGGGTTATACCGGGGAGCTGTTTTTT	CASSRERGYTGELFF
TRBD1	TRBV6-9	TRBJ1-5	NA	TGTGCCAGCAGTTACCGAGGGGGCGTCGGAAATCAGCCCCAGCATTTT	CASSYRGGVGNQPQHF
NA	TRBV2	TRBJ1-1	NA	TGTGCCAGCAGTGAATCCCGGGTCGGGACTGAAGCTTTCTTT	CASSESRVGTEAFF
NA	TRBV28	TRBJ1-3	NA	TGTGCCAGCAGTTCAATTAGGGGCAGTAGAAACACCATATATTTT	CASSSIRGSRNTIYF
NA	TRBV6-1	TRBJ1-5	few	TGTGCCAGCAGTGAAGACTGGACAGACTATAGCAATCAGCCCCAGCATTTT	CASSEDWTDYSNQPQHF
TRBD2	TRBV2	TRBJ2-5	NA	TGTGCCAGCAGTGGCAGTAGCGGGAGGGCGGAGACCCAGTACTTC	CASSGSSGRAETQYF
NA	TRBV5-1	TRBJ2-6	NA	TGCGCCAGCAGCTTGGACGGCAGGGGCTCTGGGGCCAACGTCCTGACTTTC	CASSLDGRGSGANVLTF
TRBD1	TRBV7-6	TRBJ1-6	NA	TGTGCCAGCAGCCAAAGACGGGGCGGACAGGGTGTTAGCTCCTATAATTCACCCCTCCACTTT	CASSQRRGGQGVSSYNSPLHF
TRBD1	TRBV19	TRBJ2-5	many	TGTGCCAGTAGTATAGGGGACAGGGAGCAAGAGACCCAGTACTTC	CASSIGDREQETQYF
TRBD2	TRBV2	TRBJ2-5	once	TGTGCCAGCAGCCTCGGACTAGCGGAGCAAGAGACCCAGTACTTC	CASSLGLAEQETQYF
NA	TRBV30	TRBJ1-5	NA	TGTGCCTGGAGTGCCTACCGGGACAAGAATCAGCCCCAGCATTTT	CAWSAYRDKNQPQHF
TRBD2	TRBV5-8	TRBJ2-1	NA	TGTGCCAGCACTCAGGGAGGGAGCCCCAATGAGCAGTTCTTC	CASTQGGSPNEQFF
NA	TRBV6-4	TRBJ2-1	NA	TGTGCCAGCAGTGACAACCTAGCGCGGAACAATGAGCAGTTCTTC	CASSDNLARNNEQFF
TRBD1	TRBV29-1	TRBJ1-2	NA	TGCAGCGTTGATCCGGGACAGGGCAACTATGGCTACACCTTC	CSVDPGQGNYGYTF
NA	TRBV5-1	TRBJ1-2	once	TGCGCCAGCAGGGACACTAACTATGGCTACACCTTC	CASRDTNYGYTF
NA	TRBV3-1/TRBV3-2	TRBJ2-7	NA	TGTGCCAGCGGACATTATGGATCCTACGAGCAGTACTTC	CASGHYGSYEQYF
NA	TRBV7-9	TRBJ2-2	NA	TGTGCCAGCAGCTTGTGGCTGAACACCGGGGAGCTGTTTTTT	CASSLWLNTGELFF
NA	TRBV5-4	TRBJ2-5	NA	TGTGCCAGCAGCACCACCTCGGGAGAGACCCAGTACTTC	CASSTTSGETQYF
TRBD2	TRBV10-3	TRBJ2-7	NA	TGTGCCATCAGTGATGCGAGCGGGAGTGGATCCTACGAGCAGTACTTC	CAISDASGSGSYEQYF
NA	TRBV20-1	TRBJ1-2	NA	TGCAGTGCGATACACGATGGCTACACCTTC	CSAIHDGYTF
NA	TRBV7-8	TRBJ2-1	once	TGTGCCAGCAGCCCCCCCCGCGGGAACAATGAGCAGTTCTTC	CASSPPRGNNEQFF
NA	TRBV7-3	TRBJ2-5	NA	TGTGCCAGCAGCTTAAAAGGAGGGGTTGATGAGACCCAGTACTTC	CASSLKGGVDETQYF
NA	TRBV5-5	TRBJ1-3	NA	TGTGCCAGCAGCTTGGAGAGGGGGTCTGGAAACACCATATATTTT	CASSLERGSGNTIYF
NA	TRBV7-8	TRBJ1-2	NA	TGTGCCAGCAGCCTCGTGGGGCGAGGCTACACCTTC	CASSLVGRGYTF
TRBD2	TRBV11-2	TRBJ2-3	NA	TGTGCCAGCAGCTTCGGCGGGAGAAGGACAGATACGCAGTATTTT	CASSFGGRRTDTQYF
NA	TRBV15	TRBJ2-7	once	TGTGCCACCAGCAGAGACAGGTACTACGAGCAGTACTTC	CATSRDRYYEQYF